This TCR beta chain was recorded in a study of OX40 agonist ivuxolimab in advanced cancers. About the research overall: Patients were infused with ivuxolimab every 2 weeks at 0.01 to 10 mg/kg. Head and neck, renal cell, melanoma or hepatocellular carcinoma were the cancers that dose-escalation patients had.

Germline V gene data show CDR1 as SGHRS and CDR2 as YFSETQ. V lost 2 bases and J 4 bases, leaving 12 bases between the germline ends. This CDR3 is 14 amino acids long. Patients with a history of autoimmune disease or on systemic immunosuppression were excluded. Blood was sampled at baseline, cycle 4 day 1, and cycle 7 day 1. Comment on this clone: This CDR3 is also generated by other DNA sequences in the sample.

Method: immunoSEQ multiplex PCR; TCRdb's copy keeps in-frame clones and lacks some. The sample shows tens of thousands of clones, around 90% of them seen only once. This chain uses TRBV5-1 with TRBJ1-2; D may be TRBD1 (5 bases). This receptor was taken from an adult with an advanced solid tumor such as melanoma, head and neck, liver or kidney cancer. The sequences come from CD4+ or CD8+ T cells sorted from blood, collected in a trial of the OX40 agonist ivuxolimab. CDR3 residues: CASSFGQGSYGYTF. The CDR3 coding sequence is TGCGCCAGCAGCTTTGGCCAGGGAAGCTATGGCTACACCTTC.